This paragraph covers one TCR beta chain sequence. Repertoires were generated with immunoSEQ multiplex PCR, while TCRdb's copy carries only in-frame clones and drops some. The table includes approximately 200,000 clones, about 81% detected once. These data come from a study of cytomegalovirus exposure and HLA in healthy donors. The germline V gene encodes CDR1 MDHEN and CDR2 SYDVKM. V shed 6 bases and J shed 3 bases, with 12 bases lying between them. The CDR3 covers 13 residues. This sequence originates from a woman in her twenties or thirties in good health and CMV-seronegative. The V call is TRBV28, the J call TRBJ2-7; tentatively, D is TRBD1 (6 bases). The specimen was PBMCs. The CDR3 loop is CASRAPGHYEQYF. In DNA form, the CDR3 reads TGTGCCAGCAGGGCCCCGGGACACTACGAGCAGTACTTC.